Listed below are T cell receptor beta chains from one sample, sequenced in a study of beta chain features in type 1 diabetes. Produced via immunoSEQ multiplex PCR; TCRdb's table is partial and in-frame only. The sample holds over 150,000 clones; 6.5% to 8.5% are singletons and the top ten take approximately 0.5%. Sequencing was carried out using central memory CD4+ T cells from blood. All receptors come from a man younger than 35 with type 1 diabetes. Each CDR3 is given with its conserved first and last residue. D genes are given only for firm matches. Not every row has a clone size; where given, it reads once, few, many or a size class.

CDR3nt | CDR3aa | j_gene | d_gene | v_gene | abundance
TGTGCCAGTAGGCGGGGACAGGGGGCTTCCTACGAGCAGTACTTC | CASRRGQGASYEQYF | TRBJ2-7 | TRBD1 | TRBV19 | many
TGTGCCAGCTCACCACAGGGGCTTGGGGCCAACGTCCTGACTTTC | CASSPQGLGANVLTF | TRBJ2-6 | . | TRBV18 | few
TGCGCCAGCAGCTTGCAGGGGGGGAACACTGAAGCTTTCTTT | CASSLQGGNTEAFF | TRBJ1-1 | TRBD1 | TRBV5-1 | few
TGTGCCAGCACCCTAGGTGGGAGATACGAGCAGTACTTC | CASTLGGRYEQYF | TRBJ2-7 | . | TRBV28 | .
TGCAGCGTTGAGGAGTTTATGAACACTGAAGCTTTCTTT | CSVEEFMNTEAFF | TRBJ1-1 | . | TRBV29-1 | few
TGTGCCAGCAGTACACGGACTAGAGGATTCTCCTACGAGCAGTACTTC | CASSTRTRGFSYEQYF | TRBJ2-7 | TRBD2 | TRBV6-6 | few
TGTGCCAGCGGTTTCAGAACCCCAGCCAAAAACATTCAGTACTTC | CASGFRTPAKNIQYF | TRBJ2-4 | . | TRBV6-5 | .
TGTGCCAGCAGCTTAGTGAGAACCGGGGAGCTGTTTTTT | CASSLVRTGELFF | TRBJ2-2 | . | TRBV7-8 | .
TGTGCCAGCAGTTCCCGGGAGACCCAGTACTTC | CASSSRETQYF | TRBJ2-5 | . | TRBV6-1 | few
TGTGCCAGCAGCCGCTTAGCGGCTCTCGAAACCTTGAGCTCCTACAATGAGCAGTTCTTC | CASSRLAALETLSSYNEQFF | TRBJ2-1 | . | TRBV14 | few
TGTGCCAGCAGCACAGGGGGTACTGGGGCCAACGTCCTGACTTTC | CASSTGGTGANVLTF | TRBJ2-6 | TRBD1 | TRBV7-2 | .
TGTGCCAGCAGCTTACAGGGGGCACGCACTGAAGCTTTCTTT | CASSLQGARTEAFF | TRBJ1-1 | TRBD1 | TRBV7-9 | many
TGTGCCAGCTCTAAGAGTGAAGAGACCCAGTACTTC | CASSKSEETQYF | TRBJ2-5 | . | TRBV9 | few
TGTGCCAGCAGCTTCGGAGCGGGGTCGGCCGGGGAGCTGTTTTTT | CASSFGAGSAGELFF | TRBJ2-2 | TRBD2 | TRBV7-2 | few
TGTGCCAGCAGCTTGTGGGCAGAAGAGACCCAGTACTTC | CASSLWAEETQYF | TRBJ2-5 | . | TRBV5-6 | .
TGTGCCAGCAGTGAACCGGGCTATGGCTACACCTTC | CASSEPGYGYTF | TRBJ1-2 | . | TRBV25-1 | .
TGTGCCAGCAACACTCTTATGGGACAGGGACGAAAAGAGACCCAGTACTTC | CASNTLMGQGRKETQYF | TRBJ2-5 | TRBD1 | TRBV5-6 | .
TGTGCCAGCAGCCCAAATCAGGGCTCCCAGCTATATGGCTACACCTTC | CASSPNQGSQLYGYTF | TRBJ1-2 | . | TRBV11-2 | .
TGTGCCAGCTCACGGTTAGAGGGTTTGACCACAGATACGCAGTATTTT | CASSRLEGLTTDTQYF | TRBJ2-3 | . | TRBV18 | .
TGTGCCAGCAGCTCCGGGGTAGGAGGCGGCTACACCTTC | CASSSGVGGGYTF | TRBJ1-2 | . | TRBV5-6 | .
TGTGCCAGCAGCTTCGGCGCAGGGAACTATGGCTACACCTTC | CASSFGAGNYGYTF | TRBJ1-2 | . | TRBV5-6 | few
TGTGCCTCCCGGGACAGGGGTGTCGAGCAGTACTTC | CASRDRGVEQYF | TRBJ2-7 | TRBD1 | TRBV27 | .
TGCGCCAGCAGTGAGGGGCAGGGAACAGATACGCAGTATTTT | CASSEGQGTDTQYF | TRBJ2-3 | . | TRBV10-2 | .
TGTGCCAGCAGTCGACAGGCGCCCAAGCAGTATTTT | CASSRQAPKQYF | TRBJ2-3 | . | TRBV28 | .
TGTGCCAGCAGCCAAGACAGGGGGAACTATGGCTACACCTTC | CASSQDRGNYGYTF | TRBJ1-2 | TRBD1 | TRBV4-2 | .
TGTGCCAGCAGCCCCGCTAGCGGGAGCTACAAAAACATTCAGTACTTC | CASSPASGSYKNIQYF | TRBJ2-4 | TRBD2 | TRBV9 | few